The TCR beta chain described here comes from a study of CD8+ T cells in alopecia areata. cDNA prepared by RNA extraction and subsequent reverse transcription served as the template for sequencing. Generated by immunoSEQ multiplex PCR, the TCRdb table keeps only in-frame clones and is missing some. The sample yields 90,000 to 120,000 clones, 80% to 85% seen once. Per germline, CDR1 MNHEY and CDR2 SVGAGI. V was clipped by 5 bases and J by 6 bases; unmatched bases: 3. The length of the CDR3 is 14 residues. Treatment: oral pan-JAK inhibitor, 5-10 mg twice daily. Sequences were derived from CD8+ T cells sorted from blood, sampled at week 24, from a patient treated with tofacitinib. This receptor was identified in a human donor with alopecia areata. The genes are TRBV6-5 and TRBJ2-1; 11 bases are a match to TRBD2. CDR3 in DNA: TGTGCCAGCAGTCCTCTAGCGGGGGGCAATGAGCAGTTCTTC. Its translation is CASSPLAGGNEQFF.